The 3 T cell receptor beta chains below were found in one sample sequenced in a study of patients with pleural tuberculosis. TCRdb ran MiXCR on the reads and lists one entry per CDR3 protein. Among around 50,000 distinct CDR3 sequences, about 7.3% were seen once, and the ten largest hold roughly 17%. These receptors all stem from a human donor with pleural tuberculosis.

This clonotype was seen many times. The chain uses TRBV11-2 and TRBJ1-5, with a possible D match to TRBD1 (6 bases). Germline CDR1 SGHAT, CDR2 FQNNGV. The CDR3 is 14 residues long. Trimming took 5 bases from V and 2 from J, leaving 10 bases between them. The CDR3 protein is CASSLRTGNQPQHF. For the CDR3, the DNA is TGTGCCAGCAGCCTCCGGACAGGCAATCAGCCCCAGCATTTT.

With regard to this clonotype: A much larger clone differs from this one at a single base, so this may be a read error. The CDR3 here is CASSYSFSEIYKQYF. CDR3 DNA sequence: TGTGCCAGCAGTTACTCGTTTTCGGAAATCTACAAGCAGTACTTC. V usage is TRBV6-2 or TRBV6-3 and J usage is TRBJ2-7, with D unresolved. In germline, CDR1 is MNHEY, CDR2 SVGEGT. The CDR3 contains 15 residues.

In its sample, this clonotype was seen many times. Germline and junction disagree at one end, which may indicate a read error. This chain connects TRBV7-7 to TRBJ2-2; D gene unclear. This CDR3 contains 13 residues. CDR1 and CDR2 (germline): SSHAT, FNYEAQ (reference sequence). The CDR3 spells CASSLGPSGELFF. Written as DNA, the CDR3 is TGTGCTAGCAGCTTAGGTCCCAGCGGGGAGCTGTTTTTT.